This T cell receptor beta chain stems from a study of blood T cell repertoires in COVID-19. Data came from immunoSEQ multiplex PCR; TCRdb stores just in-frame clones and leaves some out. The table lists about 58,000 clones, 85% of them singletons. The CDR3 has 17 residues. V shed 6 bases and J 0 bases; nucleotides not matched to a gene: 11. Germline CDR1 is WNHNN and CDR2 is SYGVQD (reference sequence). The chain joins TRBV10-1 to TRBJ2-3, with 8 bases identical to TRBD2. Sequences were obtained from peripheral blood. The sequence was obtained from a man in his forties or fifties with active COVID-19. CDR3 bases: TGCGCCAGCAGAACCCAACTAGCGGAGAGTAGCACAGATACGCAGTATTTT. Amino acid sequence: CASRTQLAESSTDTQYF.